The rows below give T cell receptor beta chains drawn from one sample of a study of siplizumab effects on memory and regulatory T cells. Data came from immunoSEQ multiplex PCR; TCRdb stores just in-frame clones and leaves some out. The table shows about 75,000 clones, with 85% to 95% occurring only once. Sequencing was carried out using CD8+ T cells sorted from blood. These receptors all come from a human donor in good health. CDR3s include the opening cysteine and the closing phenylalanine or tryptophan. D genes are given only for firm matches. Size is omitted from some rows. Given values are once, few, many or a class for expanded clones.

D	V	size	J	CDR3	DNA
-	TRBV20-1	few	TRBJ1-1	CSAKEDTEAFF	TGCAGTGCTAAGGAGGACACTGAAGCTTTCTTT
-	TRBV4-1	-	TRBJ2-3	CASSQVEGTDTQYF	TGCGCCAGCAGCCAAGTGGAAGGGACAGATACGCAGTATTTT
-	TRBV28	-	TRBJ2-5	CASSLVAGGQETQYF	TGTGCCAGCAGTTTAGTAGCAGGTGGCCAAGAGACCCAGTACTTC
TRBD2	TRBV5-1	-	TRBJ2-1	CASSGGGSYNEQFF	TGCGCCAGCAGCGGCGGGGGATCCTACAATGAGCAGTTCTTC
-	TRBV7-9	-	TRBJ1-4	CASSLLPDRRGEKLFF	TGTGCCAGCAGCTTACTCCCCGACAGGCGGGGTGAAAAACTGTTTTTT
-	TRBV6-5	-	TRBJ1-1	CASTLLRDLGTEAFF	TGTGCCAGCACCCTCTTGAGGGATTTGGGCACTGAAGCTTTCTTT
-	TRBV29-1	-	TRBJ1-2	CSVPAANYGYTF	TGCAGCGTTCCGGCGGCGAACTATGGCTACACCTTC
-	TRBV11-3	-	TRBJ2-1	CASSPGPYEQFF	TGTGCCAGCAGCCCGGGGCCCTATGAGCAGTTCTTC
-	TRBV7-9	-	TRBJ2-7	CASSLPRAPYEQYF	TGTGCCAGCAGCTTACCTCGGGCTCCCTACGAGCAGTACTTC
-	TRBV2	-	TRBJ1-1	CASSDAGMNTEAFF	TGTGCCAGCAGTGACGCGGGAATGAACACTGAAGCTTTCTTT
-	TRBV5-5	-	TRBJ2-7	CASSQTLSSYEQYF	TGTGCCAGCAGCCAGACTTTAAGCTCCTACGAGCAGTACTTC
TRBD1	TRBV11-1	-	TRBJ2-7	CASSTVGQGTYEQYF	TGTGCCAGCAGCACCGTCGGACAGGGAACCTACGAGCAGTACTTC
-	TRBV9	-	TRBJ2-7	CASSVGGHREGEQYF	TGTGCCAGCAGCGTAGGGGGACACCGAGAGGGCGAGCAGTACTTC
-	TRBV6-8	-	TRBJ1-5	CASSSEELQPQHF	TGTGCCAGCAGTTCTGAGGAATTGCAGCCCCAGCATTTT
TRBD1	TRBV7-9	-	TRBJ2-7	CASSLVFFRQGDHYYEQYF	TGTGCCAGCAGCTTAGTTTTCTTTCGTCAGGGGGACCATTACTACGAGCAGTACTTC